One and the same sample provided the 30 T cell receptor beta chains below, sequenced in a study of T cells in Graves' hyperthyroidism and ophthalmopathy. Regions amplified from RNA transcripts were the TCR beta CDR3 regions. The TCR CDR3 first-round RT-PCR relied on the HTBI primer set. TCRdb reprocessed the multiplex PCR reads via MiXCR and lists one record per CDR3 protein. The repertoire holds 280,000 or so distinct CDR3 sequences, around a quarter seen once, with approximately 30% in the top ten. Sequencing was carried out using blood. The receptor source for this set is a man aged 35 to 55 with Graves' hyperthyroidism that later progressed to Graves' ophthalmopathy.

This clonotype appeared many times. DNA of the CDR3: TGTGCCAGCAGCGCAGGGGGTGAGGACTATGGCTACACCTTC. This codes for CASSAGGEDYGYTF. V and J are TRBV7-9 and TRBJ1-2; 7 nucleotides align to TRBD1. V shed 5 bases and J 3 bases; nucleotides not matched to a gene: 6. Germline V CDR1 and CDR2: SEHNR, FQNEAQ (reference sequence). This CDR3 has 14 residues.

This chain links TRBV20-1 with TRBJ1-2, with D possibly being TRBD1 (5 bases). Trimming removed 6 bases from V and 7 bases from J, with 15 bases in between. The CDR3 totals 12 residues. In germline, CDR1 is DFQATT, CDR2 SNEGSKA (reference sequence). DNA for the CDR3: TGCAGTGCCATCCCGGGGCGCGGTGGCTACACCTTC. As protein: CSAIPGRGGYTF.

The rearrangement joins TRBV6-2 or TRBV6-3 to TRBJ1-2, with D possibly matching TRBD1 (5 bases). This CDR3 is 13 amino acids long. Trimming removed 9 bases from V and 0 bases from J, with 11 bases in between. Germline loops: CDR1 MNHEY, CDR2 SVGEGT. The CDR3: CASSGPPNYGYTF. DNA of the CDR3: TGTGCCAGTTCGGGACCGCCTAACTATGGCTACACCTTC.

This clonotype occurred many times. This chain joins TRBV6-5 and TRBJ2-7; tentative D call: TRBD1 (6 bases). The CDR3 has 13 amino acids. With 6 bases removed from V and 5 bases from J, the gap between germline ends came to 14 bases. CDR1 MNHEY and CDR2 SVGAGI come from the germline V gene. This CDR3 reads CASRAPGQHEQYF. DNA for the CDR3: TGTGCCAGCAGGGCGCCGGGACAACACGAGCAGTACTTC.

This clonotype was detected ten times or more. The V gene is TRBV5-1, the J gene TRBJ1-1; TRBD1 agrees at 7 bases. V was pared by 4 bases and J by 5 bases, with 8 bases of the junction left unmatched. The CDR3 is 14 residues long. Germline V lookup: CDR1 SGHRS, CDR2 YFSETQ. Written as DNA, the CDR3 is TGCGCCAGCAGCCGAGACAGGGATGGTACTGAAGCTTTCTTT. Amino acid sequence: CASSRDRDGTEAFF.

This clonotype was found many times. V usage is TRBV9 and J usage is TRBJ2-5; 8 bases match TRBD2. This CDR3 region has 17 residues. With 0 bases clipped from V and 5 bases from J, the junction kept 12 bases outside the gene matches. Germline CDR1 reads SGDLS; CDR2 reads YYNGEE. CDR3 protein: CASSVGTSSSPPETQYF. In DNA, the CDR3 is TGTGCCAGCAGCGTAGGGACTAGCTCAAGCCCCCCCGAGACCCAGTACTTC.

This clonotype was found many times. The rearrangement joins TRBV30 to TRBJ1-5; unclear D gene. Germline CDR1 is GTSNPN and CDR2 is SVGIG (reference sequence). CDR3 length equals 15 residues. V lost 0 bases to trimming and J lost 7 bases, with 16 bases between them. The CDR3 bases are TGTGCCTGGAGTGTTGGTCTGGGGTTGGGGCAGCCCCAGCATTTT. Translation: CAWSVGLGLGQPQHF.

At least ten counts were recorded for this clonotype. The V call is TRBV7-2, the J call TRBJ2-7; 8 bases map to TRBD2. This CDR3 comprises 16 residues. Germline CDR1 SGHTA, CDR2 FQGNSA. Trimming removed 5 bases from V and 3 bases from J; junction bases left unmatched: 12. CDR3 in DNA: TGTGCCAGCAGCCCGTGGACTAGCCGTAGAGACTACGAGCAGTACTTC. Its protein product is CASSPWTSRRDYEQYF.

The rearrangement uses TRBV6-1 and TRBJ1-5; 7 positions agree with TRBD1. The CDR3 contains 14 residues. Trimming removed 5 bases from V and 4 bases from J; junction bases left unmatched: 5. Germline CDR1 and CDR2: MNHNS and SASEGT. The DNA for the CDR3 is TGTGCCAGCAGTCGATACAGGGGTAATCAGCCCCAGCATTTT. Protein sequence: CASSRYRGNQPQHF.

The J gene is TRBJ1-6, the V gene TRBV6-1; D gene unclear. The CDR3 totals 15 residues. V lost 2 bases to trimming and J lost 6 bases, with 11 bases between them. Germline loops: CDR1 MNHNS, CDR2 SASEGT. The CDR3 DNA reads as TGTGCCAGCAGTGAAAGCGTTGCGAGTAATTCACCCCTCCACTTT. Its translation is CASSESVASNSPLHF.

The table lists this clonotype with many counts. The chain is built from TRBV19 and TRBJ1-5; 8 bases are a match to TRBD1. CDR3 length: 14 amino acids. V was pared by 4 bases and J by 5 bases, with 4 bases of the junction left unmatched. CDR1 and CDR2 from the germline V gene are LNHDA and SQIVND (reference sequence). The CDR3, as DNA: TGTGCCAGTAGTAGACAGGGGCGACATCAGCCCCAGCATTTT. Translation: CASSRQGRHQPQHF.

The sample holds many counts of this clonotype. The chain employs TRBV13 and TRBJ1-2, with a possible D match to TRBD1 (5 bases). V was clipped by 3 bases and J by 7 bases, with 21 bases between them. CDR3 size: 16 residues. Per germline, CDR1 PRHDT and CDR2 FYEKMQ (reference sequence). In DNA form, the CDR3 reads TGTGCCAGCAGCTTTTTCCTGGGACGGTTCGAACGTGGCTACACCTTC. It encodes CASSFFLGRFERGYTF.

The J gene is TRBJ2-7, the V gene TRBV28, with D maybe TRBD1 (6 bases). The germline V and J ends were trimmed by 3 bases and 2 bases, with 14 bases remaining between them. CDR1 is MDHEN, CDR2 SYDVKM, per germline. The CDR3 is made up of 15 amino acids. As DNA, the CDR3 is TGTGCCAGCAGTTTGGTAGGGACATTGGCCTACGAGCAGTACTTC. Its protein product is CASSLVGTLAYEQYF.

This chain uses TRBV6-2 or TRBV6-3 with TRBJ2-2, with a weak D call TRBD2 (5 bases). Germline V gene data show CDR1 as MNHEY and CDR2 as SVGEGT. V was trimmed by 5 bases and J by 7 bases, leaving 8 bases between them. The CDR3 runs 12 residues. The CDR3 DNA reads TGTGCCAGCAGTCGGGGTCACGGGGAGCTGTTTTTT. Translation: CASSRGHGELFF.

Ten or more counts support this clonotype. This rearrangement joins TRBV19 to TRBJ1-1, with D perhaps matching TRBD1 (6 bases). Germline V lookup: CDR1 LNHDA, CDR2 SQIVND (reference sequence). Trimming took 3 bases from V and 4 from J, leaving 15 bases between them. This CDR3 is 15 amino acids long. CDR3 sequence (DNA): TGTGCCAGTAGTATTGACGGGGGCGAAGGCACTGAAGCTTTCTTT. It encodes CASSIDGGEGTEAFF.

The DNA for the CDR3 is TGTGCCAGCAGTTACTCCGGGGGCTCTGAAGCTTTCTTT. This gives the protein CASSYSGGSEAFF. J is TRBJ1-1 and V is TRBV6-5; D possibly corresponds to TRBD1 (6 bases). Trimming took 0 bases from V and 6 from J, leaving 8 bases between them. CDR3 size: 13 residues. From germline, CDR1 is MNHEY and CDR2 SVGAGI.

The V call is TRBV6-1, the J call TRBJ2-2; possibly TRBD1 for D (5 bases). This CDR3 has 18 amino acids. CDR1 and CDR2 (germline): MNHNS, SASEGT. Trimming cost V 1 base and J 1 base, with 16 bases left between them. The DNA of the CDR3 is TGTGCCAGCAGTGAAGGCGCCCCCGGCAGGGAGAACACCGGGGAGCTGTTTTTT. Translated: CASSEGAPGRENTGELFF.

This clonotype was counted many times. The rearrangement joins TRBV9 to TRBJ2-2; D is undetermined. Germline lookup yields CDR1 SGDLS and CDR2 YYNGEE. This CDR3 is built from 13 residues. V was cut by 4 bases and J by 0 bases, with 4 bases left in between. The chain's CDR3 is CASSPANTGELFF. The CDR3 nucleotides read TGTGCCAGCAGCCCGGCGAACACCGGGGAGCTGTTTTTT. Variable domain in full (rest from reference TRBV9 and TRBJ2-2): DSGVTQTPKHLITATGQRVTLRCSPRSGDLSVYWYQQSLDQGLQFLIQYYNGEERAKGNILERFSAQQFPDLHSELNLSSLELGDSALYFCASSPANTGELFFGEGSRLTVL.

The chain links TRBV5-1 to TRBJ2-7; the D call may be TRBD1 or TRBD2 (7 bases each). Trimming took 5 bases from V and 1 from J, leaving 13 bases between them. The CDR3 is 14 amino acids. The V gene's germline CDR1 is SGHRS and CDR2 YFSETQ. The CDR3 region has the DNA TGCGCCAGCAGAGATCAGGGGGGGTCCTACGAGCAGTACTTC. This encodes CASRDQGGSYEQYF.

The V and J genes are TRBV4-3 and TRBJ1-1, with D perhaps TRBD1 (5 bases). Trimming stripped 0 bases from V and 0 bases from J, with 17 bases between. The CDR3 is 18 amino acids. Germline CDR1 LGHNA, CDR2 YSLEER. DNA of the CDR3: TGCGCCAGCAGCCAAGATTTCCCCGGGGGAACCCTGAACACTGAAGCTTTCTTT. Its protein product is CASSQDFPGGTLNTEAFF.

Many counts were recorded for this clonotype. For the CDR3, the DNA is TGCAGTGCTGCACAGGGGGCCGGTGGCTACACCTTC. Its translation: CSAAQGAGGYTF. The chain recombines TRBV20-1 with TRBJ1-2, with 9 bases identical to TRBD1. Germline V gene data show CDR1 as DFQATT and CDR2 as SNEGSKA (reference sequence). There are 12 residues in the CDR3. Trimming cost V 5 bases and J 7 bases; bases outside gene matches: 5.

The chain employs TRBV28 and TRBJ1-1; no definite D call. The germline V and J ends were trimmed by 7 bases and 1 base, with 16 bases remaining between them. Germline values: CDR1 MDHEN, CDR2 SYDVKM. This CDR3 region has 15 residues. CDR3 sequence reads: CASTLHPITNTEAFF. The CDR3, as DNA: TGTGCCAGCACCCTCCATCCGATAACGAACACTGAAGCTTTCTTT.

Many counts were recorded for this clonotype. The chain combines TRBV20-1 with TRBJ2-7, with D hard to call. V was cut by 1 base and J by 4 bases, with 11 bases left in between. The CDR3 is 13 amino acids. Germline V gene lookup returns CDR1 DFQATT and CDR2 SNEGSKA (reference sequence). The CDR3 loop reads CSARGVDPYEQYF. The CDR3 region has the DNA TGCAGTGCTAGAGGGGTTGACCCGTACGAGCAGTACTTC.

In this sample, this clonotype turned up many times. This chain connects TRBV12-3 or TRBV12-4 to TRBJ2-3; 10 bases map to TRBD2. This CDR3 comprises 15 residues. V shed 6 bases and J 3 bases; nucleotides not matched to a gene: 6. The CDR3 DNA reads as TGTGCCAGCAGCAGCCAACTAGCGGGGACAGATACGCAGTATTTT. It encodes CASSSQLAGTDTQYF.

This clonotype was counted at least ten times. The chain is built from TRBV19 and TRBJ1-1; D ambiguous. The CDR3 has 15 residues. Germline values: CDR1 LNHDA, CDR2 SQIVND (reference sequence). With 0 bases removed from V and 1 base from J, the gap between germline ends came to 9 bases. The CDR3 DNA is TGTGCCAGTAGTATAGATCCTGGTGGGAACACTGAAGCTTTCTTT. It codes for CASSIDPGGNTEAFF. The full variable domain, its missing parts supplied by reference TRBV19 and TRBJ1-1, is DGGITQSPKYLFRKEGQNVTLSCEQNLNHDAMYWYRQDPGQGLRLIYYSQIVNDFQKGDIAEGYSVSREKKESFPLTVTSAQKNPTAFYLCASSIDPGGNTEAFFGQGTRLTVV.

This clonotype came up many times. The rearrangement links TRBV6-1 to TRBJ2-7; 10 bases map to TRBD1. There are 14 residues in the CDR3. In germline, CDR1 is MNHNS, CDR2 SASEGT. V lost 5 bases, J lost 5 bases, and 6 bases stayed unmatched. DNA for the CDR3: TGTGCCAGCAGTACCGGGACAGGGGTCGACGAGCAGTACTTC. Protein sequence: CASSTGTGVDEQYF.

This clonotype was seen many times. This chain uses TRBV2 with TRBJ1-5, with a tentative D call TRBD1 (6 bases). V was trimmed by 6 bases and J by 5 bases, leaving 14 bases between them. CDR1 is SNHLY, CDR2 FYNNEI, per germline. This CDR3 has 14 residues. Here the CDR3 reads CASSGGQKDQPQHF. The CDR3 DNA reads as TGTGCCAGCAGCGGAGGACAGAAGGATCAGCCCCAGCATTTT.

This clonotype has at least ten counts. The junction and the germline gene differ at one end; a read error may be behind it. The V call is TRBV12-3 or TRBV12-4, the J call TRBJ2-2; D is uncertain. This CDR3 contains 14 residues. The CDR3 region has the DNA TGTGCCGGCAGTTTAGGGTCGAACACCGGGGAGCTGTTTTTT. Its protein is CAGSLGSNTGELFF.

This clonotype was counted at least ten times. J is TRBJ2-2 and V is TRBV7-9; D may correspond to TRBD1 or TRBD2 (5 bases each). V lost 0 bases, J lost 9 bases, and 14 bases lay in between. The CDR3 length is 15 residues. The germline gives CDR1 SEHNR, CDR2 FQNEAQ (reference sequence). The CDR3 protein is CASSLAGARGRELFF. CDR3 sequence (DNA): TGTGCCAGCAGCTTAGCCGGGGCCCGGGGCCGGGAGCTGTTTTTT.

This clonotype has ten or more counts. At one of its ends the junction is not consistent with the germline gene, which may arise from a read error. The genes are TRBV20-1 and TRBJ2-7, with D possibly being TRBD1 (5 bases). Germline-derived CDR1 and CDR2 are DFQATT and SNEGSKA (reference sequence). This CDR3 comprises 13 residues. The CDR3 DNA sequence: TGCAGTAGCGCTACAGGAACCTCCCACGAGCAGTACTTC. Encoded protein: CSSATGTSHEQYF.